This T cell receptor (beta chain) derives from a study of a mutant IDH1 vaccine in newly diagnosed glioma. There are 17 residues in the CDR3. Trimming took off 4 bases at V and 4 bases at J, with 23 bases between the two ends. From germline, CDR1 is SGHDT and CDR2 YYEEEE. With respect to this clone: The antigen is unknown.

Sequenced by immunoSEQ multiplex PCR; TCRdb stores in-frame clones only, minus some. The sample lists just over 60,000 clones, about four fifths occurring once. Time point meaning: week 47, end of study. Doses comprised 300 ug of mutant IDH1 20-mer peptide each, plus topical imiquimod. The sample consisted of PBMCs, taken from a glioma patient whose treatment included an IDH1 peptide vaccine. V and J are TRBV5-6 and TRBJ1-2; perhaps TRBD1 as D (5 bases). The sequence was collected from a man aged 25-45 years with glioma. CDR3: CASSPPQGARFPYGYTF. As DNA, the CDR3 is TGTGCCAGCAGCCCACCCCAGGGAGCTCGATTCCCCTATGGCTACACCTTC.